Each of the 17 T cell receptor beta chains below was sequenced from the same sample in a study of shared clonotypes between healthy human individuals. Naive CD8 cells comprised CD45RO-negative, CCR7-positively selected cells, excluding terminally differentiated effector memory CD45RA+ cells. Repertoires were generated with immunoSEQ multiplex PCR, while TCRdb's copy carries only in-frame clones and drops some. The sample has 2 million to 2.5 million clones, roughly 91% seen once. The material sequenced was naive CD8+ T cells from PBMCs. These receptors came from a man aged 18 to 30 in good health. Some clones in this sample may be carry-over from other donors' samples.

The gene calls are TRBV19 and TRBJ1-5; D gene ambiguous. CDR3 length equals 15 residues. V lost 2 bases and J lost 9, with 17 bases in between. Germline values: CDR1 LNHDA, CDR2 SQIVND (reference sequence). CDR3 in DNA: TGTGCCAGTAGTATAAATCCACGGGGAGCGTGGCCCCAGCATTTT. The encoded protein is CASSINPRGAWPQHF.

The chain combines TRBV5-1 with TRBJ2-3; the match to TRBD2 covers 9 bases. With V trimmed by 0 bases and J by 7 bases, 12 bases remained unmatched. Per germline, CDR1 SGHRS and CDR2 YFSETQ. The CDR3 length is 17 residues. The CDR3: CASSLVASGVSSHTQYF. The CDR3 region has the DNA TGCGCCAGCAGCTTGGTGGCTAGCGGGGTTTCTTCTCATACGCAGTATTTT. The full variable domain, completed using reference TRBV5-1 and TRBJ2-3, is KAGVTQTPRYLIKTRGQQVTLSCSPISGHRSVSWYQQTPGQGLQFLFEYFSETQRNKGNFPGRFSGRQFSNSRSEMNVSTLELGDSALYLCASSLVASGVSSHTQYFGPGTRLTVL.

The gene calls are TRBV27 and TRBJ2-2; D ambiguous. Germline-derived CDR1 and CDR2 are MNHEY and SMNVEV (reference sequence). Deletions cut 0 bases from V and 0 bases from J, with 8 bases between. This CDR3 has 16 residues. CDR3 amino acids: CASSLSGTSNTGELFF. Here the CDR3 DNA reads TGTGCCAGCAGTTTATCGGGTACTTCGAACACCGGGGAGCTGTTTTTT.

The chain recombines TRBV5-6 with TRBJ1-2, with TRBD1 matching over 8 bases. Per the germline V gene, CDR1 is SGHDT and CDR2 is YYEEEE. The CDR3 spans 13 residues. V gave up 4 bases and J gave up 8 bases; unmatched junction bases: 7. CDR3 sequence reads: CASSVSGGTGYTF. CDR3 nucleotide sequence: TGTGCCAGCAGCGTATCAGGGGGCACGGGCTACACCTTC.

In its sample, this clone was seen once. The CDR3 spells CAIINSTNYEQYF. The DNA of the CDR3 is TGTGCCATCATTAACTCTACGAACTACGAGCAGTACTTC. The V gene is TRBV10-3, the J gene TRBJ2-7; no reliable D call. The germline CDR1 and CDR2 sequences are ENHRY and SYGVKD. Trimming cost V 7 bases and J 3 bases, with 13 bases left between them. The CDR3 totals 13 residues.

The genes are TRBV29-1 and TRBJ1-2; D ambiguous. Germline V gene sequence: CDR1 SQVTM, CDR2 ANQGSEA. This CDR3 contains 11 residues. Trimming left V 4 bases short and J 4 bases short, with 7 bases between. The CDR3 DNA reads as TGCAGCGTTGCGGGTCCCTATGGCTACACCTTC. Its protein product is CSVAGPYGYTF.

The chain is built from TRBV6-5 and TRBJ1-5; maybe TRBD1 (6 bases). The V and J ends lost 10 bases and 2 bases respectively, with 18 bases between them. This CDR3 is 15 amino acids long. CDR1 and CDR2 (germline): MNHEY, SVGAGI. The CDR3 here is CATPNRGARNQPQHF. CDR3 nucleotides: TGTGCCACCCCTAATCGGGGGGCTCGCAATCAGCCCCAGCATTTT.

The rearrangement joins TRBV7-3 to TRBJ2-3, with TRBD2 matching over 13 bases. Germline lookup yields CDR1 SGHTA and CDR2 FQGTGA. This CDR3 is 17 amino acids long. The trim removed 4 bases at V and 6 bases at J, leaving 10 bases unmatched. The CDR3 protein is CASSSSRTSGRGDTQYF. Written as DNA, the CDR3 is TGTGCCAGCAGCTCCTCCCGCACTAGCGGGAGGGGGGATACGCAGTATTTT.

The CDR3 DNA is TGTGCCAGCAGTTACGAGAGACTCCCGACAGATACGCAGTATTTT. The encoded protein is CASSYERLPTDTQYF. V is TRBV6-5 and J is TRBJ2-3, with unresolved D. The CDR3 has 15 amino acids. Germline V CDR1 and CDR2: MNHEY, SVGAGI. Deletions cut 2 bases from V and 3 bases from J, with 12 bases between.

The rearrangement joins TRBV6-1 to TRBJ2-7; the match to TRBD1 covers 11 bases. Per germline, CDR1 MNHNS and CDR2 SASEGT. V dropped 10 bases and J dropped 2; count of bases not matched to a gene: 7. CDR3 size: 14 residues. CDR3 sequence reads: CATSDRGLTYEQYF. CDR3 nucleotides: TGTGCCACCTCGGACAGGGGGCTTACCTACGAGCAGTACTTC.

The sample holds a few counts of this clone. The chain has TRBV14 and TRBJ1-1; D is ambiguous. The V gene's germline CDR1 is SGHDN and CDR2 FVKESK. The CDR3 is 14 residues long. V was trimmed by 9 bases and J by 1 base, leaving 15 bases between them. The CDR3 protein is CASTGQIRNTEAFF. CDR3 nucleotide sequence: TGTGCCAGTACCGGGCAGATAAGGAACACTGAAGCTTTCTTT.

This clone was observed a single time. CDR3 in DNA: TGTGCCAGCAGCTTACGTACGCCTAACACCGGGGAGCTGTTTTTT. Protein: CASSLRTPNTGELFF. The chain uses TRBV7-6 and TRBJ2-2, with D unresolved. CDR1 and CDR2 (germline): SGHVS, FNYEAQ. The CDR3 extends over 15 amino acids. V was clipped by 2 bases and J by 2 bases, with 9 bases between them.

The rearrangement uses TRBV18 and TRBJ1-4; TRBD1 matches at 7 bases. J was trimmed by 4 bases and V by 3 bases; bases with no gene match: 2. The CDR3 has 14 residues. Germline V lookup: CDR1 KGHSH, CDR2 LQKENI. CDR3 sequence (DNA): TGTGCCAGCTCACCGGGACAGCTTAATGAAAAACTGTTTTTT. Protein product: CASSPGQLNEKLFF.

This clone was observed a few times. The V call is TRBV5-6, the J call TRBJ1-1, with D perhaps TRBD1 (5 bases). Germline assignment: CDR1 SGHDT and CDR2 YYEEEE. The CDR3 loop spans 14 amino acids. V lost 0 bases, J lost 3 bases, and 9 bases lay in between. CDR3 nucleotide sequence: TGTGCCAGCAGCTTGGAAGGGGTTTACACTGAAGCTTTCTTT. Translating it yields CASSLEGVYTEAFF.

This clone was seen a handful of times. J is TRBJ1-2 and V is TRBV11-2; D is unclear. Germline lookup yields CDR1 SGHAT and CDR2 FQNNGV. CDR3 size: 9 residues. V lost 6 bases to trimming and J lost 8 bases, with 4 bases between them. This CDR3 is CASSPGYTF. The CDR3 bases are TGTGCCAGCAGTCCCGGCTACACCTTC.

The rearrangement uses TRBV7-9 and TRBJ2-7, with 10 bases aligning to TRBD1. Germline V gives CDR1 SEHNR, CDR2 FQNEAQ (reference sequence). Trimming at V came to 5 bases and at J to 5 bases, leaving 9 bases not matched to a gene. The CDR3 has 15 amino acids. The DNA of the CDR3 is TGTGCCAGCAGCAACCGGGACAGGGGATCGGACGAGCAGTACTTC. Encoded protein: CASSNRDRGSDEQYF.

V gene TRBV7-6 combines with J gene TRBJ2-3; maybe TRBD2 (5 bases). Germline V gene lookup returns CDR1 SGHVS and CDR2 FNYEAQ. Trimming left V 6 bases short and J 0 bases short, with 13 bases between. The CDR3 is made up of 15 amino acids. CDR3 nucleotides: TGTGCCAGCAGATTTAAGCGGAATAGCACAGATACGCAGTATTTT. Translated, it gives CASRFKRNSTDTQYF.